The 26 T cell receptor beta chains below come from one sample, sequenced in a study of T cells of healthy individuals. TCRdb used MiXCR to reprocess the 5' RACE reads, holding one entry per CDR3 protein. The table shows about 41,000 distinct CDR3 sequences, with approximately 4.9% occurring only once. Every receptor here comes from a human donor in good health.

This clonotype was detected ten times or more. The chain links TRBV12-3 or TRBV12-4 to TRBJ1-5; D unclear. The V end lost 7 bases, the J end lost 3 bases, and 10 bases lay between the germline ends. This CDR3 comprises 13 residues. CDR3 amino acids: CASTQGPNQPQHF. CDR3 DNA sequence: TGTGCCAGCACCCAAGGACCCAATCAGCCCCAGCATTTT.

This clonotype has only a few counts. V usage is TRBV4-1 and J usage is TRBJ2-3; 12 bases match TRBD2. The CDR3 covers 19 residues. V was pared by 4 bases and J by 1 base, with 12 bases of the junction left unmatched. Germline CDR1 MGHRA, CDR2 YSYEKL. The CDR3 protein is CASSPLGLAGGRGTDTQYF. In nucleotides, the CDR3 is TGCGCCAGCAGCCCTCTCGGGCTAGCGGGGGGGCGGGGCACAGATACGCAGTATTTT.

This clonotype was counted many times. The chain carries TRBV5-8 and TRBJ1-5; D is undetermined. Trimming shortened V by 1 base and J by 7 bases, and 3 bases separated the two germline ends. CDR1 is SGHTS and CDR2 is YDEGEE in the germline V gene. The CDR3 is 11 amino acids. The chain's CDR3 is CASSLRQPQHF. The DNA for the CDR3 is TGTGCCAGCAGCTTGAGGCAGCCCCAGCATTTT.

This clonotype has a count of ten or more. The CDR3 reads CASKTRGLAGYEQYF. DNA of the CDR3: TGTGCCAGCAAGACAAGGGGGCTAGCGGGCTACGAGCAGTACTTC. V usage is TRBV6-4 and J usage is TRBJ2-7; a weak D match, TRBD2 (8 bases). V was shortened by 7 bases and J by 3 bases, with 19 bases between the two germline ends. Germline-derived CDR1 and CDR2 are MRHNA and SNTAGT. The CDR3 runs 15 residues.

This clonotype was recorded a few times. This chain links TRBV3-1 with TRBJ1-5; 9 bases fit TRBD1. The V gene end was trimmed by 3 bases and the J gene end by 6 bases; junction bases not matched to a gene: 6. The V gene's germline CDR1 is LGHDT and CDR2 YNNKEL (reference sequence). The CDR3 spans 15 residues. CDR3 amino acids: CASSHGRTGVQPQHF. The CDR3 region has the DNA TGTGCCAGCAGCCATGGCCGGACAGGGGTTCAGCCCCAGCATTTT.

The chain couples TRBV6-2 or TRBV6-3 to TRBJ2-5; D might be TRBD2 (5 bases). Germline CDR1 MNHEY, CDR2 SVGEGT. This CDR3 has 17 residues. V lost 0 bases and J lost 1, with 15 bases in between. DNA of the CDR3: TGTGCCAGCAGTTACTCGATAATTCGGGGAACCCAAGAGACCCAGTACTTC. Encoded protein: CASSYSIIRGTQETQYF.

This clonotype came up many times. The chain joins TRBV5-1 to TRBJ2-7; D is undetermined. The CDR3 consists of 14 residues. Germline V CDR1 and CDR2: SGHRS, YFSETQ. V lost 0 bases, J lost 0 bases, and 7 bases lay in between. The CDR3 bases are TGCGCCAGCAGCTTGGAAGGTGCCTCCTACGAGCAGTACTTC. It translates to CASSLEGASYEQYF.

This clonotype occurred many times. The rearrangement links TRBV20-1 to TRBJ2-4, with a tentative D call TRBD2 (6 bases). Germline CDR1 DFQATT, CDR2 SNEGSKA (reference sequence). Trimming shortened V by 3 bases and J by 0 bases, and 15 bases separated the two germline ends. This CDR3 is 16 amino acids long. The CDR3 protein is CSASYGGSGAKNIQYF. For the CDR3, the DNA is TGCAGTGCTAGTTATGGGGGGAGCGGAGCCAAAAACATTCAGTACTTC.

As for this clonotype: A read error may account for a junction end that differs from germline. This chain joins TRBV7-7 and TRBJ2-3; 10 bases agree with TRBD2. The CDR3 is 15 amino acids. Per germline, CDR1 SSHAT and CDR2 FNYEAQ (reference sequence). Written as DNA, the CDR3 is TGTGCTAGCAGCATGGGACTAGCGAACACAGATACGCAGTATTTT. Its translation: CASSMGLANTDTQYF.

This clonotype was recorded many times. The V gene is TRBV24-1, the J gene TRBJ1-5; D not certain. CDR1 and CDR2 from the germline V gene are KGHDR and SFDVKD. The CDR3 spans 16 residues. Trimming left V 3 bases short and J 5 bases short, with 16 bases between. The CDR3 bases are TGTGCCACCAGTGATCCCGGTGAGGGTCAGGATCAGCCCCAGCATTTT. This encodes CATSDPGEGQDQPQHF.

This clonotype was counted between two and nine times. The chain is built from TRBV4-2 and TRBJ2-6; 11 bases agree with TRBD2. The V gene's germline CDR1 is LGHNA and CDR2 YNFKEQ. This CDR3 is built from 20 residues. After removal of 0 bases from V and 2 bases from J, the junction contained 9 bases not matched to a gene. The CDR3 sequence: CASSQEPPLAGGTGANVLTF. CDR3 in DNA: TGTGCCAGCAGCCAAGAACCCCCCCTAGCGGGAGGAACTGGGGCCAACGTCCTGACTTTC.

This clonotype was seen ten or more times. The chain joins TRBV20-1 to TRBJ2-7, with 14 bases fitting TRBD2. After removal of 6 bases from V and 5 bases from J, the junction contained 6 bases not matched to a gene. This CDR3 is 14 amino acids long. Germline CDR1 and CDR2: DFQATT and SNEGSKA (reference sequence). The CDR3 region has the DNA TGCAGTGCCCCGGGACTAGCGGGAGTTAACGAGCAGTACTTC. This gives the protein CSAPGLAGVNEQYF.

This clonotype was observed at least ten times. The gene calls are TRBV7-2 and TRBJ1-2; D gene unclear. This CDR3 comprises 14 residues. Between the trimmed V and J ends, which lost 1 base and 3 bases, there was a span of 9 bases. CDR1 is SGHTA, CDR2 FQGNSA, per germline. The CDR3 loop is CASSLDVEDYGYTF. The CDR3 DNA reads TGTGCCAGCAGCTTAGACGTGGAGGACTATGGCTACACCTTC.

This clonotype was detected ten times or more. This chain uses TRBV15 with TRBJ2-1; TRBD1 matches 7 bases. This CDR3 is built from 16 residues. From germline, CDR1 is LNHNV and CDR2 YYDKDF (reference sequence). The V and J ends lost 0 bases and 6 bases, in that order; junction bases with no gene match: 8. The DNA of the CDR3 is TGTGCCACCAGCAGAGATGAGGCGGCAGGGGGCAATGAGCAGTTCTTC. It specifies CATSRDEAAGGNEQFF.

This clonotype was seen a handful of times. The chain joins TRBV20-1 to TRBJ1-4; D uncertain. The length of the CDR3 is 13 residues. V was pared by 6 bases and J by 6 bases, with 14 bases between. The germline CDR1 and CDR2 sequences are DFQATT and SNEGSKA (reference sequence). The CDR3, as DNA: TGCAGTGCCCCACGACAAGGAGATGAAAAACTGTTTTTT. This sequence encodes CSAPRQGDEKLFF.

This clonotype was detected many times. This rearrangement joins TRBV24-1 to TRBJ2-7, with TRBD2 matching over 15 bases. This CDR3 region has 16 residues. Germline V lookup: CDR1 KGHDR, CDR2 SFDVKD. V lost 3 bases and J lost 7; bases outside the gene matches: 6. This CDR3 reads CATSDPGLAGGREQYF. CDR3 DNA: TGTGCCACCAGTGATCCCGGACTAGCGGGAGGGCGGGAGCAGTACTTC.

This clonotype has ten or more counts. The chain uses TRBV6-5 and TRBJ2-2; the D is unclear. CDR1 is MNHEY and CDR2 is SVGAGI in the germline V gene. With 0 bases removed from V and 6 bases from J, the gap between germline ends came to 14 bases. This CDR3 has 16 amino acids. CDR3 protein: CASSYSKASRSGELFF. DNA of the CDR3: TGTGCCAGCAGTTACTCGAAGGCAAGTCGGTCCGGGGAGCTGTTTTTT.

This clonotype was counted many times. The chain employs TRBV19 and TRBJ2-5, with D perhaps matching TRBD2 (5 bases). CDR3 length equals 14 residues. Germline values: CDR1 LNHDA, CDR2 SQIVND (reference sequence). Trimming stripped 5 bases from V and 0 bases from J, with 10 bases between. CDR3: CASSPDGDQETQYF. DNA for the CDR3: TGTGCCAGTAGTCCAGACGGGGACCAAGAGACCCAGTACTTC.

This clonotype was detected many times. The CDR3 DNA reads as TGTGCCAGCGGGACAGTTCGCTACAATGAGCAGTTCTTC. Translating gives CASGTVRYNEQFF. V gene TRBV6-2 or TRBV6-3 combines with J gene TRBJ2-1; 7 bases agree with TRBD1. Germline values: CDR1 MNHEY, CDR2 SVGEGT. The V and J ends lost 8 bases and 3 bases, in that order; junction bases with no gene match: 4. The CDR3 loop spans 13 amino acids.

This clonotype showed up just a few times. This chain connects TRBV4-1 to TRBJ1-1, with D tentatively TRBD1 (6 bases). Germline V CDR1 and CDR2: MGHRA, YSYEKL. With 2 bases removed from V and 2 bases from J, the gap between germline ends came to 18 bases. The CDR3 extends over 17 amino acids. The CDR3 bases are TGCGCCAGCAGCCAATTACACCTCACAGGGACCAACACTGAAGCTTTCTTT. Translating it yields CASSQLHLTGTNTEAFF.

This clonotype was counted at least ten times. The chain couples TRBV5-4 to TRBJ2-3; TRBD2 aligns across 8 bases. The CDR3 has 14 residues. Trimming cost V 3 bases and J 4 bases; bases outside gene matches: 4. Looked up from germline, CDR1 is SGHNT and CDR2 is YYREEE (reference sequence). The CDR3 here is CASSSRTSPDTQYF. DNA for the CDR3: TGTGCCAGCAGCTCCCGGACTAGCCCAGATACGCAGTATTTT.

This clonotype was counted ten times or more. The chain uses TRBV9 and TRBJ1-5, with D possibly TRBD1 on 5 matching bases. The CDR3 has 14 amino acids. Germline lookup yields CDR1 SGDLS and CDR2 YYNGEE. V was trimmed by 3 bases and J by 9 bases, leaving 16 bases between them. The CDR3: CASSAGTAITPQHF. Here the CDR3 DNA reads TGTGCCAGCAGCGCCGGGACTGCCATCACGCCCCAGCATTTT.

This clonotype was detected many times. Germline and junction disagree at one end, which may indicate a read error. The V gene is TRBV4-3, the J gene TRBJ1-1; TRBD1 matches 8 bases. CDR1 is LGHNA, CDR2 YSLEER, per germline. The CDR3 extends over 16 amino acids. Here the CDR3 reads CASSEDRGFLNTEAFF. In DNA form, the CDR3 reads TGCGCCAGCAGCGAAGACAGGGGCTTCCTGAACACTGAAGCTTTCTTT.

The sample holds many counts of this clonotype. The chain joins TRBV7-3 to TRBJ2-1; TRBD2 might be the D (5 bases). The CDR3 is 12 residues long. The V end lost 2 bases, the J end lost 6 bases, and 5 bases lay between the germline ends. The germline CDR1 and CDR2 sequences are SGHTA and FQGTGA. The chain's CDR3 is CASSLEGNEQFF. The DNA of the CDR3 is TGTGCCAGCAGCTTAGAGGGCAATGAGCAGTTCTTC.

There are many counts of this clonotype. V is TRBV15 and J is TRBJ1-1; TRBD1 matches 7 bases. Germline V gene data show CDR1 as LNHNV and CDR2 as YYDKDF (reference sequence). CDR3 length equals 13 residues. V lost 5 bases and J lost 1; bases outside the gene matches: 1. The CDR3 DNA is TGTGCCACCAGCTGGACAGGGAACACTGAAGCTTTCTTT. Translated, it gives CATSWTGNTEAFF.

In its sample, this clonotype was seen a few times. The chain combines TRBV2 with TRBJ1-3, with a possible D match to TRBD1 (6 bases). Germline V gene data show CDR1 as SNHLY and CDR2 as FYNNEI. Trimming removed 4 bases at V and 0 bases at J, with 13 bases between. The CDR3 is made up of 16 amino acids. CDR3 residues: CASSGPTGYSGNTIYF. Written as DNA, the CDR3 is TGTGCCAGCAGTGGACCAACAGGGTACTCTGGAAACACCATATATTTT.